This T cell receptor (beta chain) came from a study of blood T cell repertoires in COVID-19. Germline V gives CDR1 LNHDA, CDR2 SQIVND (reference sequence). CDR3 length equals 15 residues. The V end was cut by 5 bases, the J end by 0 bases, with 13 bases between. Clones were read by immunoSEQ multiplex PCR, and TCRdb kept only the in-frame ones, dropping some. The table lists about 160,000 clones, roughly 84% of them singletons. V and J are TRBV19 and TRBJ1-2, with D possibly TRBD1 on 6 matching bases. The sequence came from a woman at least 80 years old with active or convalescent COVID-19. Sequenced sample: peripheral blood. CDR3 coding DNA: TGTGCCAGTAGTCCCTGGACAGAATCTAACTATGGCTACACCTTC. Protein: CASSPWTESNYGYTF.